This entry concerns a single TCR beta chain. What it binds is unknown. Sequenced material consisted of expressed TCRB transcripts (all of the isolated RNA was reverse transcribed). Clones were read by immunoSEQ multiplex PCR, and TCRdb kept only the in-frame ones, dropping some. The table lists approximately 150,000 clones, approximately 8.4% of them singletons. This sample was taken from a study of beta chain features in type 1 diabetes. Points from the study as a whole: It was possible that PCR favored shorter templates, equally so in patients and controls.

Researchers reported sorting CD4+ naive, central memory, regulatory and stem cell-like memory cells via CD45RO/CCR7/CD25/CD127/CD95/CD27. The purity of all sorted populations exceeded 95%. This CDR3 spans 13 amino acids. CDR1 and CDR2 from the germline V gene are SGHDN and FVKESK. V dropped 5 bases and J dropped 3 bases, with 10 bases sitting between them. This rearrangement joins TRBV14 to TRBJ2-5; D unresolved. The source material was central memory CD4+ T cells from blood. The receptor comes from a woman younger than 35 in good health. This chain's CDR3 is CASSSWRKETQYF. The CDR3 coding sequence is TGTGCCAGCAGCTCCTGGCGGAAAGAGACCCAGTACTTC.